A single sample is the source of the 30 T cell receptor beta chains below, sequenced in a study of blood T cell repertoires in COVID-19. Sequencing was performed with immunoSEQ multiplex PCR; in TCRdb, only in-frame clones are kept and a portion is missing. The sample holds roughly 190,000 clones; more than 80% are singletons and the top ten take just under 8.5%. The sample consisted of peripheral blood. The receptors were sampled from a woman aged 55-69 years with acute or convalescent COVID-19.

The gene calls are TRBV5-1 and TRBJ1-2; TRBD1 might be the D (6 bases). V lost 0 bases, J lost 5 bases, and 8 bases lay in between. The germline gives CDR1 SGHRS, CDR2 YFSETQ. The CDR3 has 13 amino acids. CDR3 in amino acids: CASSLDREYGYTF. CDR3 coding DNA: TGCGCCAGCAGCTTGGACAGGGAGTATGGCTACACCTTC.

The CDR3 sequence is CASSIQGTEAFF. DNA of the CDR3: TGTGCCAGTAGTATACAGGGCACTGAAGCTTTCTTT. V gene TRBV19 combines with J gene TRBJ1-1, with a tentative D call TRBD1 (5 bases). The germline gives CDR1 LNHDA, CDR2 SQIVND (reference sequence). This CDR3 is built from 12 residues. Between the trimmed V and J ends, which lost 2 bases and 4 bases, there was a span of 5 bases.

The rearrangement uses TRBV27 and TRBJ1-6; possible D gene TRBD1, 6 bases. Trimming pared 4 bases from V and 9 bases from J, leaving 13 bases between. The CDR3 consists of 14 residues. The germline CDR1 and CDR2 sequences are MNHEY and SMNVEV (reference sequence). The CDR3: CASSYWGQGSPLHF. In nucleotides, the CDR3 is TGTGCCAGCAGTTATTGGGGGCAGGGTTCACCCCTCCACTTT.

The CDR3 DNA reads TGTGCCAGCAGCCCGGGGACAGACCAAGAGACCCAGTACTTC. This gives the protein CASSPGTDQETQYF. The J gene is TRBJ2-5, the V gene TRBV11-2, with 7 bases lining up with TRBD1. Looked up from germline, CDR1 is SGHAT and CDR2 is FQNNGV. J gave up 0 bases and V 5 bases, and 3 bases lay outside the gene matches. CDR3 size: 14 residues.

This rearrangement joins TRBV3-1 (or the pseudogene TRBV3-2) to TRBJ1-1; the D is unclear. CDR3 length: 15 residues. The ends were cut back, 1 base at V and 0 bases at J, with 9 bases in the middle. CDR1 and CDR2 (germline): LGHDT, YNNKEL (reference sequence). CDR3 nucleotide sequence: TGTGCCAGCAGCCAAGGGTGGCAGATGAACACTGAAGCTTTCTTT. Amino acids: CASSQGWQMNTEAFF.

This clone has just a few counts. This sample includes further DNA sequences coding for the same CDR3. The rearrangement uses TRBV3-1 (or the pseudogene TRBV3-2) and TRBJ2-7; D uncertain. The CDR3 runs 12 residues. V lost 4 bases to trimming and J lost 0 bases, with 4 bases between them. In germline, CDR1 is LGHDT, CDR2 YNNKEL (reference sequence). The chain's CDR3 is CASSPSSYEQYF. CDR3 in DNA: TGTGCCAGCAGCCCTTCCTCCTACGAGCAGTACTTC.

This chain uses TRBV19 with TRBJ1-3; 7 nucleotides agree with TRBD1. Germline CDR1 reads LNHDA; CDR2 reads SQIVND (reference sequence). The CDR3 loop spans 15 amino acids. Trimming removed 5 bases from V and 0 bases from J; junction bases left unmatched: 4. The CDR3 DNA reads as TGTGCCAGTAGTCCAGGGGGGTACTCTGGAAACACCATATATTTT. Translated, it gives CASSPGGYSGNTIYF.

The DNA of the CDR3 is TGTGCCACCGGGGACTGGAGATACAATGAGCAGTTCTTC. Amino acids: CATGDWRYNEQFF. The V and J genes are TRBV5-6 and TRBJ2-1, with D possibly being TRBD2 (6 bases). Looked up from germline, CDR1 is SGHDT and CDR2 is YYEEEE. The CDR3 runs to 13 residues. The V end lost 9 bases, the J end lost 4 bases, and 14 bases lay between the germline ends.

The chain uses TRBV28 and TRBJ1-5; unclear D gene. Germline CDR1 MDHEN, CDR2 SYDVKM. The CDR3 extends over 17 amino acids. V was shortened by 1 base and J by 0 bases, with 13 bases between the two germline ends. The CDR3 region is CASSLLVALDSNQPQHF. The CDR3 bases are TGTGCCAGCAGTTTATTGGTGGCCCTTGATAGCAATCAGCCCCAGCATTTT.

This clone appeared once. The chain employs TRBV27 and TRBJ2-2; D call uncertain. Per the germline V gene, CDR1 is MNHEY and CDR2 is SMNVEV (reference sequence). The V end lost 2 bases, the J end lost 7 bases, and 5 bases lay between the germline ends. The CDR3 sequence is 12 residues long. This CDR3 is CASSLRVGELFF. CDR3 nucleotides: TGTGCCAGCAGTTTACGCGTCGGGGAGCTGTTTTTT.

The chain has TRBV11-1 and TRBJ1-1, with D maybe TRBD1 (6 bases). Germline V gives CDR1 SGHAT, CDR2 FQDESV (reference sequence). Trimming stripped 7 bases from V and 0 bases from J, with 12 bases between. This CDR3 is built from 14 residues. This CDR3 reads CASTLRTVNTEAFF. The CDR3 DNA is TGTGCCAGCACCCTCAGGACAGTGAACACTGAAGCTTTCTTT.

The genes are TRBV11-1 and TRBJ2-1; 8 bases line up with TRBD1. Per germline, CDR1 SGHAT and CDR2 FQDESV (reference sequence). The CDR3 totals 16 residues. With 5 bases clipped from V and 0 bases from J, the junction kept 6 bases outside the gene matches. The CDR3 is CASSPGQGSSYNEQFF. The CDR3 DNA reads TGTGCCAGCAGCCCCGGACAGGGCAGCTCCTACAATGAGCAGTTCTTC.

The rearrangement links TRBV5-1 to TRBJ1-2; 7 nucleotides match TRBD1. Trimming took 2 bases from V and 4 from J; bases not matched to a gene: 5. CDR1 and CDR2 from the germline V gene are SGHRS and YFSETQ. This CDR3 is 14 amino acids long. CDR3 protein: CASSLDRVSYGYTF. The CDR3 coding sequence is TGCGCCAGCAGCTTAGACAGGGTATCCTATGGCTACACCTTC.

This clone has only one observation. The rearrangement joins TRBV15 to TRBJ1-2; 7 bases map to TRBD1. The germline V gene has CDR1 LNHNV and CDR2 YYDKDF (reference sequence). Unmatched junction bases numbered 7, after V lost 0 bases and J lost 0 bases. The CDR3 has 17 residues. CDR3 sequence (DNA): TGTGCCACCAGCAGAGATTTCCGGGACAGCACTAACTATGGCTACACCTTC. This encodes CATSRDFRDSTNYGYTF.

The chain is built from TRBV5-1 and TRBJ2-1, with a tentative D call TRBD2 (6 bases). Germline-derived CDR1 and CDR2 are SGHRS and YFSETQ. Trimming took off 4 bases at V and 1 base at J, with 9 bases between the two ends. The CDR3 length is 14 residues. CDR3 residues: CASSGDSSYNEQFF. CDR3 coding DNA: TGCGCCAGCAGCGGGGACTCATCCTACAATGAGCAGTTCTTC.

The gene calls are TRBV5-8 and TRBJ2-3; 8 nucleotides agree with TRBD2. Germline loops: CDR1 SGHTS, CDR2 YDEGEE. This CDR3 is 16 amino acids long. Trimming cost V 0 bases and J 2 bases; bases outside gene matches: 5. CDR3 DNA: TGTGCCAGCAGCTTGGAGGGCGGGAGGACCACAGATACGCAGTATTTT. Protein product: CASSLEGGRTTDTQYF.

The genes are TRBV6-1 and TRBJ1-1; 7 nucleotides match TRBD1. Germline assignment: CDR1 MNHNS and CDR2 SASEGT. Trimming removed 1 base from V and 5 bases from J; junction bases left unmatched: 1. The CDR3 contains 13 residues. The CDR3, as DNA: TGTGCCAGCAGTGAAGGACAGGGAACTGAAGCTTTCTTT. Translating gives CASSEGQGTEAFF.

The J gene is TRBJ2-5, the V gene TRBV7-9; TRBD1 agrees at 7 bases. This CDR3 is built from 16 residues. V gave up 5 bases and J gave up 4 bases; unmatched junction bases: 13. From germline, CDR1 is SEHNR and CDR2 FQNEAQ (reference sequence). The CDR3 nucleotides read TGTGCCAGCAGCCCGTCGGGACAGAGCCCTTCAGAGACCCAGTACTTC. This codes for CASSPSGQSPSETQYF.

The chain links TRBV19 to TRBJ1-5; 8 bases match TRBD1. The V and J ends lost 5 bases and 3 bases, in that order; junction bases with no gene match: 6. The CDR3 loop spans 15 amino acids. Germline V gene sequence: CDR1 LNHDA, CDR2 SQIVND (reference sequence). CDR3 residues: CASSPDRGVNQPQHF. CDR3 DNA: TGTGCCAGTAGTCCCGACAGGGGTGTCAATCAGCCCCAGCATTTT. The whole variable domain, filled in from reference TRBV19 and TRBJ1-5, reads DGGITQSPKYLFRKEGQNVTLSCEQNLNHDAMYWYRQDPGQGLRLIYYSQIVNDFQKGDIAEGYSVSREKKESFPLTVTSAQKNPTAFYLCASSPDRGVNQPQHFGDGTRLSIL.

CDR3 sequence (DNA): TGCGCCAGCAGCTGGGCGACAAGCGGGAGGACAGATACGCAGTATTTT. Translation: CASSWATSGRTDTQYF. The rearrangement links TRBV5-1 to TRBJ2-3, with 9 bases aligning to TRBD2. The length of the CDR3 is 16 residues. Looked up from germline, CDR1 is SGHRS and CDR2 is YFSETQ. After removal of 3 bases from V and 3 bases from J, the junction contained 8 bases not matched to a gene.

The chain couples TRBV5-1 to TRBJ2-1, with 11 bases aligning to TRBD2. Germline lookup yields CDR1 SGHRS and CDR2 YFSETQ. V lost 7 bases to trimming and J lost 3 bases; unmatched junction nucleotides: 3. There are 14 residues in the CDR3. For the CDR3, the DNA is TGCGCCAGCCCTAGCGGGAGGTACTACAATGAGCAGTTCTTC. Its translation: CASPSGRYYNEQFF.

This clone was picked up one time. The chain links TRBV6-5 to TRBJ2-2, with D perhaps TRBD2 (5 bases). V lost 7 bases and J 4 bases, leaving 10 bases between the germline ends. The CDR3 is 13 amino acids. Looked up from germline, CDR1 is MNHEY and CDR2 is SVGAGI. The CDR3 DNA is TGTGCCAGCAACCCAACTAGCACCGGGGAGCTGTTTTTT. Translated, it gives CASNPTSTGELFF.

The V call is TRBV10-3, the J call TRBJ1-2, with D unresolved. Trimming shortened V by 2 bases and J by 10 bases, and 8 bases separated the two germline ends. This CDR3 contains 11 residues. Germline CDR1 is ENHRY and CDR2 is SYGVKD. DNA of the CDR3: TGTGCCATCAGTGAGGCCAGTTACTACACCTTC. This encodes CAISEASYYTF.

This chain joins TRBV3-1 (or the pseudogene TRBV3-2) and TRBJ1-6; D may be TRBD1 (5 bases). Germline V lookup: CDR1 LGHDT, CDR2 YNNKEL (reference sequence). Trimming took off 0 bases at V and 12 bases at J, with 9 bases between the two ends. CDR3 length equals 13 residues. As DNA, the CDR3 is TGTGCCAGCAGCCAAGATCTGGGGGGACCCCTCCACTTT. It translates to CASSQDLGGPLHF.

V and J are TRBV19 and TRBJ1-5; 7 bases match TRBD1. This CDR3 is built from 14 residues. CDR1 LNHDA and CDR2 SQIVND come from the germline V gene (reference sequence). Germline trimming cut 4 bases from V and 7 bases from J; bases unmatched to any gene: 7. The CDR3 region has the DNA TGTGCCAGTAGTACTTTGACAGGGCAACAGCCCCAGCATTTT. Translated: CASSTLTGQQPQHF.

V usage is TRBV15 and J usage is TRBJ2-1; 12 positions match TRBD2. Losses at the gene ends were 0 bases for V and 3 bases for J; bases not matched to a gene: 9. Per the germline V gene, CDR1 is LNHNV and CDR2 is YYDKDF (reference sequence). The CDR3 sequence is 19 residues long. DNA for the CDR3: TGTGCCACCAGCAGAGACGGGGCTAGCGGGAGGGCAGGCTACAATGAGCAGTTCTTC. The encoded protein is CATSRDGASGRAGYNEQFF.

CDR3 bases: TGTGCCTGGGGTAGGACAGGGGAAGGGGGAAAACTGTTTTTT. Protein product: CAWGRTGEGGKLFF. The genes are TRBV30 and TRBJ1-4, with 9 bases identical to TRBD1. The junction had 11 bases not matched to a gene; V was cut back by 5 bases and J by 10 bases. Germline V gives CDR1 GTSNPN, CDR2 SVGIG (reference sequence). This CDR3 has 14 amino acids.

This sequence joins TRBV5-1 and TRBJ1-2; the match to TRBD1 covers 8 bases. CDR1 and CDR2 from the germline V gene are SGHRS and YFSETQ. The V and J ends lost 4 bases and 4 bases, in that order; junction bases with no gene match: 3. The CDR3 extends over 13 amino acids. Written as DNA, the CDR3 is TGCGCCAGCAGCGTGGGGACAGGCTATGGCTACACCTTC. Encoded protein: CASSVGTGYGYTF. Based on the CDR3 plus reference TRBV5-1 and TRBJ1-2, the full variable domain is KAGVTQTPRYLIKTRGQQVTLSCSPISGHRSVSWYQQTPGQGLQFLFEYFSETQRNKGNFPGRFSGRQFSNSRSEMNVSTLELGDSALYLCASSVGTGYGYTFGSGTRLTVV.

The gene calls are TRBV24-1 and TRBJ2-1; 13 bases line up with TRBD2. The CDR3 has 16 residues. Looked up from germline, CDR1 is KGHDR and CDR2 is SFDVKD. Trimming removed 2 bases from V and 6 bases from J; junction bases left unmatched: 3. The CDR3 nucleotides are TGTGCCACCAGTGATTCCGGGACTAGCGGGATCAATGAGCAGTTCTTC. It translates to CATSDSGTSGINEQFF.

The genes are TRBV11-2 and TRBJ1-1; the D is unclear. CDR1 and CDR2 from the germline V gene are SGHAT and FQNNGV. Deletions cut 1 base from V and 11 bases from J, with 5 bases between. CDR3 size: 10 residues. CDR3 sequence: CASSLGTAFF. The CDR3 coding sequence is TGTGCCAGCAGCTTAGGGACTGCTTTCTTT.